This TCR beta chain was sequenced for a study of identifying expanded T cells in peripheral blood. Collection occurred without any documented infections or immune events in donors. The protocol was immunoSEQ multiplex PCR, while the TCRdb copy is restricted to in-frame clones and leaves out a portion. The sample lists approximately 81,000 clones, around 83% occurring once. CDR3 length: 12 amino acids. Germline-derived CDR1 and CDR2 are LNHDA and SQIVND (reference sequence). The ends lost 5 bases at V and 7 bases at J; junction bases unmatched: 4. The specimen was blood. This TCR came from a person aged 18 to 70 in good health. J is TRBJ2-7 and V is TRBV19, with 8 nucleotides matching TRBD2. CDR3 region: CASSSRLAEQYF. DNA of the CDR3: TGTGCCAGTAGTTCTAGACTAGCGGAGCAGTACTTC.